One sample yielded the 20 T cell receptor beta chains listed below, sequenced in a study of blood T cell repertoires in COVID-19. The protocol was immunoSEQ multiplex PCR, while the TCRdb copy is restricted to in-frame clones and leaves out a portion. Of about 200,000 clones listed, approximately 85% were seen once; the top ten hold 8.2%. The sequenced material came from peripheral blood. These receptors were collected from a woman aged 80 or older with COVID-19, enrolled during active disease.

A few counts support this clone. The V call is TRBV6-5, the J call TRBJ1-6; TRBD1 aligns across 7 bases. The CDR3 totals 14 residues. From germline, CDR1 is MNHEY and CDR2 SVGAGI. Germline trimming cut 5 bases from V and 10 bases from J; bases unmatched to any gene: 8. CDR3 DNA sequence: TGTGCCAGCAGTAACCGACAGGGTCTCTCACCCCTCCACTTT. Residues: CASSNRQGLSPLHF.

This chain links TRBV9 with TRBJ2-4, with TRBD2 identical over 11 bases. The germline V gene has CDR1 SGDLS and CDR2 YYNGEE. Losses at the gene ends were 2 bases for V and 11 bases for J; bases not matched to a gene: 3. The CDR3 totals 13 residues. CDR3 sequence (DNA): TGTGCCAGCAGCGTGGGGACTAGCGGTCTTCAGTACTTC. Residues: CASSVGTSGLQYF.

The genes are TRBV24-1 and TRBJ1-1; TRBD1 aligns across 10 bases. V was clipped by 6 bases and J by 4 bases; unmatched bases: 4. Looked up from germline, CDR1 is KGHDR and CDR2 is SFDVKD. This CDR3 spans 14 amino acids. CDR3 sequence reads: CATSRGQGTTEAFF. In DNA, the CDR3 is TGTGCCACCAGTCGGGGACAGGGGACCACTGAAGCTTTCTTT.

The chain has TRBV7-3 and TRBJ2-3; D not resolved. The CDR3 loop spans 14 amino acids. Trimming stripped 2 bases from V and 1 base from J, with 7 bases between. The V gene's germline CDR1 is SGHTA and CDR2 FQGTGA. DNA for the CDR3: TGTGCCAGCAGCTTAGGTCAGGGCACAGATACGCAGTATTTT. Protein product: CASSLGQGTDTQYF.

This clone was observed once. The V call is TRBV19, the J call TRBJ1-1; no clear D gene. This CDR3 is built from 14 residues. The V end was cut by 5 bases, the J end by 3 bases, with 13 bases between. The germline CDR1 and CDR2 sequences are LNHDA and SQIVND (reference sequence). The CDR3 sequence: CASSPAGWDTEAFF. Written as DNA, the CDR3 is TGTGCCAGTAGTCCGGCAGGTTGGGACACTGAAGCTTTCTTT.

CDR3 DNA sequence: TGTGCCAGCAGCTTAAAACGGGGGGCCGGCACAGATACGCAGTATTTT. This encodes CASSLKRGAGTDTQYF. The chain uses TRBV7-9 and TRBJ2-3, with D perhaps matching TRBD2 (7 bases). Per the germline V gene, CDR1 is SEHNR and CDR2 is FQNEAQ (reference sequence). Trimming took 2 bases from V and 1 from J, leaving 13 bases between them. This CDR3 is 16 amino acids long.

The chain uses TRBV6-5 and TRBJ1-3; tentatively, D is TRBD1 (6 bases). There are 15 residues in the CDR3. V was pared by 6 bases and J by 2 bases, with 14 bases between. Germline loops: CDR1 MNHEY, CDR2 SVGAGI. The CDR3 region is CASRLGPGAGNTIYF. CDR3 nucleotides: TGTGCCAGCAGATTAGGTCCAGGGGCTGGAAACACCATATATTTT.

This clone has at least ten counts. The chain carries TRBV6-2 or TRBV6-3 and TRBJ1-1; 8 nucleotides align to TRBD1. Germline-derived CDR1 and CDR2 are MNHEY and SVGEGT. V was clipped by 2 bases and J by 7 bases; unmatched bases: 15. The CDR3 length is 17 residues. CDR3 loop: CASSYTPGQGFNGEAFF. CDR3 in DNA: TGTGCCAGCAGTTACACTCCAGGACAGGGCTTTAACGGTGAAGCTTTCTTT.

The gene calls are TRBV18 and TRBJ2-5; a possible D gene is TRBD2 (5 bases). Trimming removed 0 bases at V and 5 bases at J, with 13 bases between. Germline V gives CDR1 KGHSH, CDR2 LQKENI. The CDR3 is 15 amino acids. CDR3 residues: CASSPPSKRGETQYF. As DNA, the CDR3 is TGTGCCAGCTCACCACCGTCTAAAAGAGGGGAGACCCAGTACTTC.

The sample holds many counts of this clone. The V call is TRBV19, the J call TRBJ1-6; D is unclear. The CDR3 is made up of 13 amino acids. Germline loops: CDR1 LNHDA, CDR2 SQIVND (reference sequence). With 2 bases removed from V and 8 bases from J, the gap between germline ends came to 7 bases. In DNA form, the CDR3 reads TGTGCCAGTAGTATAAATCGAGATTCACCCCTCCACTTT. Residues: CASSINRDSPLHF.

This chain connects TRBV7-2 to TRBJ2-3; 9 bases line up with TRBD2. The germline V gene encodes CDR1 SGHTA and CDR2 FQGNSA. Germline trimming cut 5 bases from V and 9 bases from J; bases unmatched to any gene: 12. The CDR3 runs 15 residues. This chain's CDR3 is CASSANIGLAGTQYF. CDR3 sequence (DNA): TGTGCCAGCAGCGCGAATATAGGGCTAGCGGGAACGCAGTATTTT.

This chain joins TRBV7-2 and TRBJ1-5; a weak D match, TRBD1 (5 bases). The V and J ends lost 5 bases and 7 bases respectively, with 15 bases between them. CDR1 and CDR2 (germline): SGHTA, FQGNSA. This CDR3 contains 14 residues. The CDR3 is CASSGTGRGQPQHF. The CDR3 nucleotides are TGTGCCAGCAGCGGTACCGGGCGGGGGCAGCCCCAGCATTTT.

The CDR3 region is CASRTGGSAKNIQYF. DNA for the CDR3: TGTGCCAGCAGGACAGGAGGATCGGCCAAAAACATTCAGTACTTC. The chain employs TRBV27 and TRBJ2-4; weak D call: TRBD1 (6 bases). The ends were cut back, 6 bases at V and 1 base at J, with 13 bases in the middle. The CDR3 consists of 15 residues. Germline V gene data show CDR1 as MNHEY and CDR2 as SMNVEV (reference sequence).

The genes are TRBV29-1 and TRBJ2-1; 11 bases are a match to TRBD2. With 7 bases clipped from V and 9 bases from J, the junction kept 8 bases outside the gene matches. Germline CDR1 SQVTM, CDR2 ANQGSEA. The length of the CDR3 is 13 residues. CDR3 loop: CSAPLAGGVEQFF. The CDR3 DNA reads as TGCAGCGCCCCTCTAGCGGGAGGAGTTGAGCAGTTCTTC.

CDR3: CASSPPAGGPGNEQFF. CDR3 coding DNA: TGTGCCAGCTCACCACCGGCGGGGGGGCCCGGCAATGAGCAGTTCTTC. This chain uses TRBV18 with TRBJ2-1; TRBD2 matches at 9 bases. The CDR3 extends over 16 amino acids. Germline-derived CDR1 and CDR2 are KGHSH and LQKENI. Trimming took 0 bases from V and 6 from J; bases not matched to a gene: 6.

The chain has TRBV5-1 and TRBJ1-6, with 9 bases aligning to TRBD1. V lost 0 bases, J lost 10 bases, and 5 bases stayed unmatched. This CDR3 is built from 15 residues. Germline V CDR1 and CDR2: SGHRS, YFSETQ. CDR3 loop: CASSLDRGRESPLHF. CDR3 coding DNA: TGCGCCAGCAGCTTGGACAGGGGGCGGGAATCACCCCTCCACTTT. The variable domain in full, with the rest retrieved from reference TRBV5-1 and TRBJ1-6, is KAGVTQTPRYLIKTRGQQVTLSCSPISGHRSVSWYQQTPGQGLQFLFEYFSETQRNKGNFPGRFSGRQFSNSRSEMNVSTLELGDSALYLCASSLDRGRESPLHFGNGTRLTVT.

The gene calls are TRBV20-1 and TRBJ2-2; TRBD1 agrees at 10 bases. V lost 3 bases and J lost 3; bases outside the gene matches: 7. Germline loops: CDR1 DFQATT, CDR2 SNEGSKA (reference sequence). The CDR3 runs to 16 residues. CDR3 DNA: TGCAGTGCTAGTCCTCCCGGGACAGGGGACACCGGGGAGCTGTTTTTT. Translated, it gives CSASPPGTGDTGELFF.

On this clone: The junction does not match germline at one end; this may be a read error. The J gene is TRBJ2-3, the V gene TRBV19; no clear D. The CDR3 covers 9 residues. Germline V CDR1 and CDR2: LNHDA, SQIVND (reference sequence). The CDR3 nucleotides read TGTGCCAGTAGTATAGCGGTCTTTTTT. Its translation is CASSIAVFF.

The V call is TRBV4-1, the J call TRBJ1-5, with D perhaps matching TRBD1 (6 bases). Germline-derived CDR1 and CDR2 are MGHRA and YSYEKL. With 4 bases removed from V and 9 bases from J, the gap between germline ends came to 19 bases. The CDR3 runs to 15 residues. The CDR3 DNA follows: TGCGCCAGCAGCCTCCTACAGGGAGGGAGCGGGCCCCAGCATTTT. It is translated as CASSLLQGGSGPQHF.

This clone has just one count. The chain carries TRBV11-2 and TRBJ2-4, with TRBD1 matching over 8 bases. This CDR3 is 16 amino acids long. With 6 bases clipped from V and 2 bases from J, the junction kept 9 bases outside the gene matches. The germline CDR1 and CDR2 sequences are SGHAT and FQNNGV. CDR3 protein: CASSPPGGASKNIQYF. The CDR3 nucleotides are TGTGCCAGCAGTCCCCCAGGGGGCGCCTCCAAAAACATTCAGTACTTC.